A selection of T cell receptor beta chains follows, all from one sample in a study of T cell repertoires in cytomegalovirus infection. TCRdb re-called the reads through MiXCR, storing one row per CDR3 protein. The sample carries some 300,000 distinct CDR3 sequences, 15% to 20% recorded once. The specimen sequenced was PBMCs. Receptors originate from a human donor in good health (CMV status not recorded). Some clones in this sample may be carry-over from other donors' samples. The CDR3 runs from the conserved cysteine through the conserved F or W. The D gene is left open where the match is weak. Clone size appears in some rows only: once, few, many, or a class for an expanded clone.

>TRBJ2-1|TRBV20-1|few|TRBD2
CSARTGLLNNEQFF
TGCAGTGCTCGAACGGGACTACTAAACAATGAGCAGTTCTTC
>TRBJ1-2|TRBV14|NA|NA
CASSQDRSYGYTF
TGTGCCAGCAGCCAAGATCGTAGCTATGGCTACACCTTC
>TRBJ1-1|TRBV7-9|NA|NA
CASKVEGPAFF
TGTGCCAGCAAGGTGGAGGGACCTGCTTTCTTT
>TRBJ2-3|TRBV6-1|NA|NA
CASSETGTDTQYF
TGTGCCAGCAGTGAAACAGGCACAGATACGCAGTATTTT
>TRBJ2-3|TRBV6-1|few|TRBD1
CASSEPPGQGTDTQYF
TGTGCCAGCAGTGAACCCCCGGGACAGGGGACAGATACGCAGTATTTT
>TRBJ2-2|TRBV12-3/TRBV12-4|few|NA
CASSSGQEGAGELFF
TGTGCCAGCAGTTCCGGACAGGAGGGGGCCGGGGAGCTGTTTTTT
>TRBJ2-3|TRBV12-3/TRBV12-4|few|NA
CASTWGALPTDTQYF
TGTGCCAGCACGTGGGGGGCGCTTCCCACAGATACGCAGTATTTT
>TRBJ1-1|TRBV24-1|few|NA
CATSEDGYEAFF
TGTGCCACCAGTGAGGACGGTTACGAAGCTTTCTTT
>TRBJ1-2|TRBV24-1|few|NA
CATSGEANYGYTF
TGTGCCACCAGCGGGGAGGCGAACTATGGCTACACCTTC
>TRBJ1-5|TRBV12-3/TRBV12-4|NA|NA
CASRRDGNSNQPQHF
TGTGCCAGCAGAAGAGACGGTAATAGCAATCAGCCCCAGCATTTT
>TRBJ2-7|TRBV7-9|NA|TRBD1
CASSLVGQATYEQYF
TGTGCCAGCAGCTTAGTAGGACAGGCTACCTACGAGCAGTACTTC
>TRBJ1-6|TRBV20-1|NA|NA
CSASSSYNSPLHF
TGCAGTGCCTCGAGCTCCTATAATTCACCCCTCCACTTT
>TRBJ2-3|TRBV15|few|NA
CATSAHGGASTDTQYF
TGTGCCACCAGCGCCCACGGGGGAGCTAGCACAGATACGCAGTATTTT
>TRBJ1-2|TRBV19|NA|TRBD1
CASSQKTGGTYGYTF
TGTGCCAGTAGTCAAAAGACAGGGGGGACATATGGCTACACCTTC
>TRBJ2-2|TRBV4-3|NA|NA
CASSQDRSRFPGELFF
TGCGCCAGCAGCCAAGATAGGTCCAGGTTTCCCGGGGAGCTGTTTTTT
>TRBJ2-3|TRBV28|few|TRBD1
CASSQAGTGADTQYF
TGTGCCAGCAGTCAAGCCGGGACAGGGGCAGATACGCAGTATTTT
>TRBJ1-4|TRBV20-1|NA|NA
CSARSGTNEKLFF
TGCAGTGCTAGGTCCGGGACTAATGAAAAACTGTTTTTT
>TRBJ2-7|TRBV7-2|many|TRBD2
CASSFETSGTYEQYF
TGTGCCAGCAGCTTCGAGACTAGCGGGACCTACGAGCAGTACTTC
>TRBJ1-5|TRBV6-1|many|TRBD1
CASNGQGFPQHF
TGTGCCAGCAATGGACAGGGGTTCCCCCAGCATTTT
>TRBJ2-7|TRBV24-1|many|NA
CATSDSGRPYEQYF
TGTGCCACCAGTGATTCCGGGAGACCCTACGAGCAGTACTTC
>TRBJ1-6|TRBV27|few|NA
CASSFNGPNSPLHF
TGTGCCAGCAGTTTCAATGGTCCGAATTCACCCCTCCACTTT
>TRBJ1-6|TRBV12-3/TRBV12-4|NA|NA
CASSRRAYNSPLHF
TGTGCCAGCAGTCGCAGGGCCTATAATTCACCCCTCCACTTT
>TRBJ2-4|TRBV6-2/TRBV6-3|many|TRBD1
CASSSGQGVWNIQYF
TGTGCCAGCAGTTCGGGACAGGGTGTTTGGAACATTCAGTACTTC
>TRBJ1-2|TRBV4-2|many|TRBD1
CASSQDRPTGGSDYGYTF
TGTGCCAGCAGCCAAGATCGACCGACAGGGGGCTCTGACTATGGCTACACCTTC
>TRBJ2-7|TRBV6-6|many|TRBD2
CASSRRLAGGDEQYF
TGTGCCAGCAGTCGGAGACTAGCGGGGGGAGACGAGCAGTACTTC
>TRBJ1-6|TRBV5-4|many|NA
CASSLLSLDRRNYNSPLHF
TGTGCCAGCAGCTTATTATCATTGGATCGGCGGAACTATAATTCACCCCTCCACTTT
>TRBJ2-5|TRBV6-6|few|TRBD2
CASSYSLAGGDPRSAQYF
TGTGCCAGCAGTTACTCACTAGCGGGGGGCGATCCAAGATCGGCCCAGTACTTC
>TRBJ2-1|TRBV7-8|many|TRBD2
CASSSLAGGCEQFF
TGTGCCAGCAGCTCTTTAGCGGGGGGATGTGAGCAGTTCTTC
>TRBJ2-1|TRBV19|few|TRBD2
CASSIGLADYNEQFF
TGTGCCAGTAGTATAGGTCTAGCGGATTACAATGAGCAGTTCTTC
>TRBJ2-3|TRBV12-3/TRBV12-4|many|NA
CASSLAGGTQYF
TGTGCCAGCAGTTTAGCAGGGGGTACGCAGTATTTT
>TRBJ1-6|TRBV7-8|many|NA
CASSLLARNSPLHF
TGTGCCAGCAGCCTCCTGGCTCGGAATTCACCCCTCCACTTT
>TRBJ2-5|TRBV7-2|many|NA
CASSLVSAYQETQYF
TGTGCCAGCAGCTTAGTTTCGGCATACCAAGAGACCCAGTACTTC
>TRBJ1-1|TRBV12-3/TRBV12-4|NA|TRBD1
CASSQTRGRGNTEAFF
TGTGCCAGCAGTCAAACCAGGGGGCGCGGGAACACTGAAGCTTTCTTT
>TRBJ1-1|TRBV6-2/TRBV6-3|many|NA
CASSTRTEDTEAFF
TGTGCCAGCAGTACCCGGACAGAAGACACTGAAGCTTTCTTT
>TRBJ2-5|TRBV19|NA|NA
CASSMATQETQYF
TGTGCCAGTAGTATGGCGACCCAAGAGACCCAGTACTTC
>TRBJ2-3|TRBV29-1|NA|NA
CSVQGSSTDTQYF
TGCAGCGTCCAGGGATCTAGCACAGATACGCAGTATTTT
>TRBJ2-7|TRBV6-5|many|NA
CASRDNYEQYF
TGTGCCAGCAGGGACAACTACGAGCAGTACTTC
>TRBJ1-1|TRBV4-1|few|NA
CASSHDNEAFF
TGCGCCAGCAGCCATGACAATGAAGCTTTCTTT
>TRBJ1-6|TRBV6-2/TRBV6-3|few|NA
CASRQGGGSPLHF
TGTGCCAGCAGACAGGGTGGCGGCTCACCCCTCCACTTT
>TRBJ2-7|TRBV6-2/TRBV6-3|NA|NA
CASTRDSHYTVEQYF
TGTGCCAGCACCAGAGACAGTCACTATACGGTCGAGCAGTACTTC
>TRBJ2-1|TRBV20-1|few|NA
CSARRAGVLDEQFF
TGCAGTGCTAGAAGGGCAGGGGTTTTGGATGAGCAGTTCTTC